Below are 10 T cell receptor beta chains sequenced from a single sample in a study of Graves' ophthalmopathy and Graves' hyperthyroidism. RNA transcripts were the source from which TCR beta CDR3 regions were amplified. A first-round RT-PCR used HTBI primers, followed by a second-round multiplex PCR. TCRdb processed the multiplex PCR reads anew with MiXCR; each CDR3 protein has one entry. This sample has approximately 1.2 million distinct CDR3 sequences; around a third occur once, and the top ten carry 11%. The specimen sequenced was peripheral blood or thyroid tissue (not recorded which). Every receptor here comes from an adult man with Graves' hyperthyroidism.

This clonotype was recorded many times. V usage is TRBV19 and J usage is TRBJ1-5, with D hard to call. The CDR3 loop spans 15 amino acids. CDR1 LNHDA and CDR2 SQIVND come from the germline V gene (reference sequence). The germline V and J ends were trimmed by 7 bases and 8 bases, with 21 bases remaining between them. CDR3 bases: TGTGCCAGTATCACTTCTGGGAGTTTACGCGAGCCCCAGCATTTT. As protein: CASITSGSLREPQHF.

The sample holds a few counts of this clonotype. V is TRBV7-8 and J is TRBJ2-2, with 11 bases that match TRBD1. This CDR3 spans 18 amino acids. CDR1 SGHVS and CDR2 FQNEAQ come from the germline V gene. V lost 1 base and J lost 3; bases outside the gene matches: 7. For the CDR3, the DNA is TGTGCCAGCAGCTTAGATCGGACAGGGGGCTATTACACCGGGGAGCTGTTTTTT. As protein: CASSLDRTGGYYTGELFF. The variable domain in full, with the rest retrieved from reference TRBV7-8 and TRBJ2-2, is GAGVSQSPRYKVAKRGQDVALRCDPISGHVSLFWYQQALGQGPEFLTYFQNEAQLDKSGLPSDRFFAERPEGSVSTLKIQRTQQEDSAVYLCASSLDRTGGYYTGELFFGEGSRLTVL.

The chain combines TRBV6-1 with TRBJ2-2; D uncertain. This CDR3 contains 14 residues. The V and J ends lost 7 bases and 3 bases respectively, with 12 bases between them. Germline assignment: CDR1 MNHNS and CDR2 SASEGT. DNA of the CDR3: TGTGCCAGCACCATGTGGGGATACACCGGGGAGCTGTTTTTT. Protein: CASTMWGYTGELFF.

V is TRBV7-9 and J is TRBJ1-4; 7 bases match TRBD1. V shed 1 base, J shed 8 bases, and the junction held 7 bases outside the gene matches. Germline V CDR1 and CDR2: SEHNR, FQNEAQ (reference sequence). The CDR3 runs to 15 residues. CDR3 DNA: TGTGCCAGCAGCTTAGGCGACAGGGAGGAGGAAAAACTGTTTTTT. Translating gives CASSLGDREEEKLFF.

Ten or more counts support this clonotype. This CDR3 reads CASSLEASGRTFEETQYF. The DNA of the CDR3 is TGTGCCAGCAGCTTAGAAGCTAGCGGGAGGACTTTCGAAGAGACCCAGTACTTC. The rearrangement joins TRBV7-6 to TRBJ2-5, with TRBD2 identical over 11 bases. V trimming: 1 base; J trimming: 3 bases; junction bases outside the gene matches: 10. The length of the CDR3 is 18 residues. Germline V lookup: CDR1 SGHVS, CDR2 FNYEAQ.

The genes are TRBV9 and TRBJ2-7, with TRBD2 matching 12 bases. Germline CDR1 reads SGDLS; CDR2 reads YYNGEE. The V segment lost 5 bases and the J segment 5 bases; nucleotides outside the gene matches: 11. The CDR3 length is 16 residues. CDR3 nucleotide sequence: TGTGCCAGCAGTAAAAGGACTAGCGGGATATTCAACGAGCAGTACTTC. It is translated as CASSKRTSGIFNEQYF.

This clonotype was seen at least ten times. The chain is built from TRBV6-5 and TRBJ1-4; 8 bases align to TRBD1. The CDR3 has 14 amino acids. Trimming at V came to 2 bases and at J to 7 bases, leaving 3 bases not matched to a gene. CDR1 is MNHEY and CDR2 is SVGAGI in the germline V gene. CDR3 sequence (DNA): TGTGCCAGCAGTTACCAGGGGGCGCGTGAAAAACTGTTTTTT. It is translated as CASSYQGAREKLFF.

This sequence joins TRBV29-1 and TRBJ2-3; no reliable D call. Deletions cut 6 bases from V and 3 bases from J, with 7 bases between. This CDR3 has 11 residues. Germline V gene data show CDR1 as SQVTM and CDR2 as ANQGSEA. In nucleotides, the CDR3 is TGCAGCGTCCGCCCAACAGATACGCAGTATTTT. Amino acids: CSVRPTDTQYF.

This clonotype was observed at least ten times. The chain employs TRBV11-2 and TRBJ1-3, with D possibly being TRBD1 (5 bases). Trimming stripped 3 bases from V and 0 bases from J, with 12 bases between. Germline V gene sequence: CDR1 SGHAT, CDR2 FQNNGV. The CDR3 is 16 amino acids. In DNA form, the CDR3 reads TGTGCCAGCAGCTTCGGGACTGATCACTCTGGAAACACCATATATTTT. Residues: CASSFGTDHSGNTIYF.

The chain couples TRBV10-1 to TRBJ1-6; 7 nucleotides agree with TRBD1. Per germline, CDR1 WNHNN and CDR2 SYGVQD (reference sequence). This CDR3 region has 14 residues. J lost 11 bases, V lost 5 bases, and 9 bases had no gene match. The chain's CDR3 is CASSPGTAVPPLHF. In nucleotides, the CDR3 is TGCGCCAGCAGTCCCGGGACAGCTGTACCACCCCTCCACTTT.